This note documents a single TCR beta chain sequence. This entry is derived from a study of blood T cell repertoires in COVID-19. Study-level background: Acute and convalescent COVID-19 samples came from the United States, Italy and Spain. Nucleic acid was either cDNA or gDNA, and it came from T cells, B-cell-depleted T cells, or PBMCs.

V was trimmed by 7 bases and J by 4 bases, leaving 17 bases between them. There are 15 residues in the CDR3. Germline-derived CDR1 and CDR2 are LNHDA and SQIVND (reference sequence). In the original workflow: Amplification of reference gene primers was used by the study to estimate nucleated cell counts. Libraries were prepared by immunoSEQ multiplex PCR; TCRdb keeps only in-frame clonotypes and omits some of them. That table supplies the V and J calls and clone size; D and trimming were determined from the DNA. This table holds over 200,000 clones, roughly 87% found once. The sequenced sample was peripheral blood. This chain joins TRBV19 and TRBJ1-3, with D possibly matching TRBD1 (6 bases). The source of this sequence is a middle-aged man with active or convalescent COVID-19. In nucleotides, the CDR3 is TGTGCCAGTACCGGACAGCCGTTAATGGGAAACACCATATATTTT. Translated, it gives CASTGQPLMGNTIYF.